This T cell receptor beta chain was sequenced for a study of tumor-infiltrating lymphocytes in oesophageal squamous cell carcinoma. This clonotype was seen ten or more times. TCRdb reprocessed the PCR reads via MiXCR and lists one record per CDR3 protein. The table records about 14,000 distinct CDR3 sequences, roughly 47% of them present only once. CDR1 is MNHNS and CDR2 is SASEGT in the germline V gene. Unmatched junction bases numbered 9, after V lost 5 bases and J lost 9 bases. This CDR3 contains 14 residues. Sequencing input: blood. This clonotype was sampled from a male donor with esophageal squamous cell carcinoma. The V and J genes are TRBV6-1 and TRBJ2-1, with TRBD2 matching 8 bases. CDR3 coding DNA: TGTGCCAGCAGTCGAACCGGGACTAGTGTTGAGCAGTTCTTC. Residues: CASSRTGTSVEQFF.